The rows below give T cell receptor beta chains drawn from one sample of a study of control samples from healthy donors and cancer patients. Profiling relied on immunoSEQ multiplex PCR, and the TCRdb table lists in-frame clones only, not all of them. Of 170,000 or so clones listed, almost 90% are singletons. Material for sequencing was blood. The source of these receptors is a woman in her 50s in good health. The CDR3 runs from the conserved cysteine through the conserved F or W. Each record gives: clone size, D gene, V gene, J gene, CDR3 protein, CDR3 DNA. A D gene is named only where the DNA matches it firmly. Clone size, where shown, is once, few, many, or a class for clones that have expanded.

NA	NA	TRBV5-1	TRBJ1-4	CASSPTPPVAPEKLFF	TGCGCCAGCAGCCCAACTCCGCCTGTGGCACCAGAAAAACTGTTTTTT
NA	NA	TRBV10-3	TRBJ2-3	CAISDANTGSSTDTQYF	TGTGCCATCAGTGACGCTAATACAGGATCTAGCACAGATACGCAGTATTTT
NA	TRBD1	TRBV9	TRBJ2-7	CASAPGQVPHEQYF	TGTGCCAGCGCGCCGGGACAGGTACCCCACGAGCAGTACTTC
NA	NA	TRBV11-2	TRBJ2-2	CASSWDPTGELFF	TGTGCCAGCAGTTGGGACCCCACCGGGGAGCTGTTTTTT
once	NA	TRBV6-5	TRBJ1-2	CASSPGWGGYTF	TGTGCCAGCAGTCCAGGGTGGGGTGGCTACACCTTC
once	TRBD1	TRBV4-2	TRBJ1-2	CASSRDRAHDNYGYTF	TGTGCCAGCAGCCGGGACAGGGCGCACGATAACTATGGCTACACCTTC
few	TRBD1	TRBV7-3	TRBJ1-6	CASSLSGTDDSPLHF	TGTGCCAGCAGCTTATCCGGGACAGACGATTCACCCCTCCACTTT
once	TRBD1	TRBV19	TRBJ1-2	CASRRGQGEGYGYTF	TGTGCCAGTAGGAGAGGACAGGGAGAAGGCTATGGCTACACCTTC
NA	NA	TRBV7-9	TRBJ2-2	CASSQGGLGTGELFF	TGTGCCAGCAGCCAGGGCGGCCTGGGCACCGGGGAGCTGTTTTTT
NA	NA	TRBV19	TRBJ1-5	CASSTGVNQPQHF	TGTGCCAGTAGTACGGGGGTCAATCAGCCCCAGCATTTT
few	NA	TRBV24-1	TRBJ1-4	CATSDPRTGSLKLFF	TGTGCCACCAGTGATCCCCGCACCGGATCGTTAAAACTGTTTTTT
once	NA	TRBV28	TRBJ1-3	CASSSTGLSGNTIYF	TGTGCCAGCAGTAGTACAGGTCTCTCTGGAAACACCATATATTTT
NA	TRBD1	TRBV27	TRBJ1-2	CASSSAGQGNSGGYTF	TGTGCCAGCAGTTCCGCCGGACAGGGGAATTCAGGTGGCTACACCTTC
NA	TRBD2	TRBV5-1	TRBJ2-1	CASSLEVAGGHNEQFF	TGCGCCAGCAGCTTGGAGGTTGCGGGAGGGCACAATGAGCAGTTCTTC
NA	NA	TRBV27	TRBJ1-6	CASSPRLRSSYNSPLHF	TGTGCCAGCAGTCCCAGGTTGCGGAGCTCCTATAATTCACCCCTCCACTTT
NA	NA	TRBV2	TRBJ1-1	CASSAQGTEAFF	TGTGCCAGCAGTGCTCAGGGGACTGAAGCTTTCTTT
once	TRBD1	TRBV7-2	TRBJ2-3	CASSSGTGRGADTQYF	TGTGCCAGCAGCTCGGGGACAGGGAGAGGGGCAGATACGCAGTATTTT
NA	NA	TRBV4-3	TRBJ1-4	CASSQAQATNEKLFF	TGCGCCAGCAGCCAAGCTCAGGCAACTAATGAAAAACTGTTTTTT
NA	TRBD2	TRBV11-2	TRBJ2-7	CASSLGIGGSYEQYF	TGTGCCAGCAGCTTAGGTATTGGCGGGAGTTACGAGCAGTACTTC
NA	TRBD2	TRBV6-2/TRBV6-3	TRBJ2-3	CASSYGLAGGDGYF	TGTGCCAGCAGTTACGGACTAGCGGGGGGCGACGGGTATTTT
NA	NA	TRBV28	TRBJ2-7	CATKGGQNYEQYF	TGTGCCACTAAGGGGGGACAGAACTACGAGCAGTACTTC
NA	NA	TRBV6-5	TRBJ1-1	CASSRGSTEAFF	TGTGCCAGCAGCCGGGGATCCACTGAAGCTTTCTTT
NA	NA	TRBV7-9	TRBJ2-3	CASSLGVSTDTQYF	TGTGCCAGCAGCTTAGGGGTTTCCACAGATACGCAGTATTTT
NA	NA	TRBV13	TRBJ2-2	CASRLQGTGELFF	TGTGCCAGCAGGTTACAGGGCACCGGGGAGCTGTTTTTT
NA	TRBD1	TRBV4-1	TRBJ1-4	CASSRTGGNWEKLFF	TGCGCCAGCAGCCGCACAGGGGGAAATTGGGAAAAACTGTTTTTT
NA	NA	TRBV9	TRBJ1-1	CASSVSLNTEAFF	TGTGCCAGCAGCGTATCATTAAACACTGAAGCTTTCTTT
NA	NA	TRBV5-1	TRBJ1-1	CASSQDATEAFF	TGCGCCAGCAGCCAAGACGCCACCGAAGCTTTCTTT
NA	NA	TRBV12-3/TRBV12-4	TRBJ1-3	CASSLSGRNTIYF	TGTGCCAGCAGTTTAAGCGGGAGAAACACCATATATTTT
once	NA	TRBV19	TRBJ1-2	CASSIAQDGGYGYTF	TGTGCCAGTAGTATAGCCCAGGATGGGGGCTATGGCTACACCTTC
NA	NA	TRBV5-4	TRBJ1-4	CASSLAERNEKLFF	TGTGCCAGCAGCTTGGCGGAGAGAAATGAAAAACTGTTTTTT
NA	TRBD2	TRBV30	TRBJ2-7	CAWSLGAGRGTSGSGSIYEQYF	TGTGCCTGGAGTCTCGGGGCAGGCCGAGGGACTAGCGGGAGCGGGTCAATCTACGAGCAGTACTTC
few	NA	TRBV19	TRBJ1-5	CASSSPARASNQPQHF	TGTGCCAGTAGTTCCCCGGCCAGAGCTAGCAATCAGCCCCAGCATTTT
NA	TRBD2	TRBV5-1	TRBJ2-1	CASSLEASGVVNEQFF	TGCGCCAGCAGCTTGGAGGCTAGCGGGGTGGTTAATGAGCAGTTCTTC